The sequence of this T cell receptor (beta chain) was determined in a study of CD8 T cells in ankylosing spondylitis. V gave up 4 bases and J gave up 1 base, with 11 bases separating them. The CDR3 is 13 amino acids. Germline V gene data show CDR1 as DFQATT and CDR2 as SNEGSKA (reference sequence). This clonotype was observed a handful of times. TCRdb recomputed calls from the 5' RACE reads with MiXCR, one row per CDR3 protein. The repertoire has some 16,000 distinct CDR3 sequences, approximately 8% of them found once; the top ten carry about a third. The source is a male donor with ankylosing spondylitis or in good health (not recorded which). Sequencing used blood. This chain connects TRBV20-1 to TRBJ2-7; possible D gene TRBD2, 5 bases. The CDR3 loop is CSAIGPGSYEQYF. CDR3 bases: TGCAGTGCTATAGGGCCGGGGTCCTACGAGCAGTACTTC.